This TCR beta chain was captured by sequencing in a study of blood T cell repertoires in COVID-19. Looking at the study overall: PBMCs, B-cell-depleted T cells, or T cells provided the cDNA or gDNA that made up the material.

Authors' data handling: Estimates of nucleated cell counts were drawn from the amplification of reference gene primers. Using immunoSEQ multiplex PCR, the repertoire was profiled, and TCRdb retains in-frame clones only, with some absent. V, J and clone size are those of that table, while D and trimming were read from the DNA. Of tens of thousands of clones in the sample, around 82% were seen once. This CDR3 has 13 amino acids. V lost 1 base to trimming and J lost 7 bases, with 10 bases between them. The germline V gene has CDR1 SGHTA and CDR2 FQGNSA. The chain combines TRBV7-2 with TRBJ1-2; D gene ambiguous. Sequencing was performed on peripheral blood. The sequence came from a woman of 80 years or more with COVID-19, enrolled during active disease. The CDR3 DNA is TGTGCCAGCAGCTTAGTTGCAGATTCTGGCTACACCTTC. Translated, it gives CASSLVADSGYTF.